A single sample is the source of the 26 T cell receptor beta chains below, sequenced in a study of T cell changes during pregnancy in multiple sclerosis. The repertoire was sequenced with immunoSEQ multiplex PCR; TCRdb's copy has only in-frame clones and lacks some. This table holds roughly 50,000 clones, around 89% found once. The sequenced sample was CD8+ T cells from peripheral blood mononuclear cells, obtained in the second trimester of pregnancy. Every receptor here comes from a female donor with multiple sclerosis, enrolled in a pregnancy study.

The chain's CDR3 is CASSYSSSDQPQHF. CDR3 DNA sequence: TGTGCCAGCAGTTACTCGAGCTCGGATCAGCCCCAGCATTTT. The gene calls are TRBV6-5 and TRBJ1-5; D call uncertain. The germline CDR1 and CDR2 sequences are MNHEY and SVGAGI. The CDR3 has 14 amino acids. The V gene lost 0 bases and the J gene lost 5 bases, with 8 bases spanning the gap.

The CDR3 nucleotides read TGTGCCAGCTCAGGGGCAGGGGAGCCCTACGAGCAGTACTTC. Its translation: CASSGAGEPYEQYF. The chain links TRBV6-6 to TRBJ2-7; weak D call: TRBD1 (6 bases). V lost 8 bases and J 2 bases, leaving 16 bases between the germline ends. CDR1 is MNHNY and CDR2 is SVGAGI in the germline V gene (reference sequence). The CDR3 spans 14 residues.

The chain carries TRBV2 and TRBJ1-2; 10 positions agree with TRBD1. V trimming: 8 bases; J trimming: 3 bases; junction bases outside the gene matches: 6. This CDR3 is built from 14 residues. The V gene's germline CDR1 is SNHLY and CDR2 FYNNEI. The CDR3 is CASAKTGGDYGYTF. The CDR3 region has the DNA TGTGCCAGCGCCAAGACAGGGGGCGACTATGGCTACACCTTC.

CDR3 sequence reads: CASSEFPGQGTTDTQYF. The CDR3 DNA follows: TGCGCCAGCAGTGAATTCCCGGGACAGGGGACCACAGATACGCAGTATTTT. The chain employs TRBV10-1 and TRBJ2-3; 10 bases align to TRBD1. The CDR3 length is 17 residues. Trimming removed 3 bases from V and 2 bases from J; junction bases left unmatched: 8. CDR1 WNHNN and CDR2 SYGVQD come from the germline V gene (reference sequence).

The chain combines TRBV6-1 with TRBJ2-5; perhaps TRBD1 as D (5 bases). The V gene lost 9 bases and the J gene lost 5 bases, with 16 bases spanning the gap. CDR3 length equals 13 residues. Germline values: CDR1 MNHNS, CDR2 SASEGT. The CDR3 sequence is CARSTGPGETQYF. CDR3 in DNA: TGTGCCAGGTCCACAGGCCCCGGGGAGACCCAGTACTTC.

By sample share, this clone is medium-sized (0.01 to 0.1%). The chain carries TRBV7-9 and TRBJ2-1; 10 bases agree with TRBD2. The CDR3 is 14 residues long. The ends lost 4 bases at V and 4 bases at J; junction bases unmatched: 1. Germline CDR1 and CDR2: SEHNR and FQNEAQ (reference sequence). The CDR3 DNA is TGTGCCAGCAGCTCGACTAGCGGGTACAATGAGCAGTTCTTC. Residues: CASSSTSGYNEQFF.

The rearrangement uses TRBV7-9 and TRBJ2-1; no definite D call. CDR3 size: 15 residues. V lost 5 bases to trimming and J lost 0 bases, with 11 bases between them. CDR1 is SEHNR, CDR2 FQNEAQ, per germline (reference sequence). The CDR3 spells CASSIRLLSYNEQFF. CDR3 DNA sequence: TGTGCCAGCAGCATCCGACTGCTCTCCTACAATGAGCAGTTCTTC.

The rearrangement links TRBV10-3 to TRBJ1-5; D is unclear. This CDR3 comprises 15 residues. CDR1 ENHRY and CDR2 SYGVKD come from the germline V gene. V lost 10 bases and J lost 0, with 16 bases in between. The CDR3 reads CATDRGEYSNQPQHF. The DNA for the CDR3 is TGTGCCACCGATCGGGGAGAATATAGCAATCAGCCCCAGCATTTT.

V gene TRBV6-6 combines with J gene TRBJ1-1; D remains ambiguous. The CDR3 length is 12 residues. The germline gives CDR1 MNHNY, CDR2 SVGAGI (reference sequence). V was trimmed by 6 bases and J by 0 bases, leaving 5 bases between them. DNA for the CDR3: TGTGCCAGCAGCCACATGAACACTGAAGCTTTCTTT. Translated, it gives CASSHMNTEAFF.

The chain uses TRBV25-1 and TRBJ1-4, with 9 bases that match TRBD1. CDR1 and CDR2 (germline): MGHDK, SYGVNS. The CDR3 runs 16 residues. V lost 6 bases and J lost 5; bases outside the gene matches: 10. This chain's CDR3 is CASSEEGQGPNEKLFF. The CDR3 DNA reads as TGTGCCAGCAGCGAAGAAGGACAGGGGCCAAATGAAAAACTGTTTTTT.

This clone was recorded a few times. The V call is TRBV4-2, the J call TRBJ2-3, with D perhaps matching TRBD2 (6 bases). Germline V gene data show CDR1 as LGHNA and CDR2 as YNFKEQ. Trimming removed 0 bases from V and 8 bases from J, with 18 bases in between. The CDR3 contains 16 residues. Here the CDR3 DNA reads TGTGCCAGCAGCCAAGACCGGGACTCCCCTTCAAGTACGCAGTATTTT. Its translation is CASSQDRDSPSSTQYF.

This rearrangement joins TRBV13 to TRBJ2-2, with 8 positions matching TRBD2. The CDR3 has 17 amino acids. Germline trimming cut 5 bases from V and 3 bases from J; bases unmatched to any gene: 11. Germline CDR1 is PRHDT and CDR2 is FYEKMQ (reference sequence). Here the CDR3 DNA reads TGTGCCAGCAGCCCGACGCGGGGGGCCCTAGACACCGGGGAGCTGTTTTTT. Its translation is CASSPTRGALDTGELFF.

The gene calls are TRBV9 and TRBJ2-3, with 7 bases lining up with TRBD2. This CDR3 has 14 amino acids. Germline-derived CDR1 and CDR2 are SGDLS and YYNGEE. The ends lost 3 bases at V and 6 bases at J; junction bases unmatched: 7. CDR3 in DNA: TGTGCCAGCAGCGATGGCGGGGGATCGGATACGCAGTATTTT. Translated, it gives CASSDGGGSDTQYF.

The chain has TRBV6-5 and TRBJ2-2; unclear D gene. The CDR3 runs to 14 residues. The V end was cut by 2 bases, the J end by 3 bases, with 7 bases between. Germline V gene lookup returns CDR1 MNHEY and CDR2 SVGAGI. CDR3 in amino acids: CASSYNGYTGELFF. CDR3 DNA: TGTGCCAGCAGTTACAATGGCTACACCGGGGAGCTGTTTTTT.

This chain links TRBV5-6 with TRBJ2-7; 7 positions agree with TRBD1. This CDR3 region has 13 residues. CDR1 and CDR2 (germline): SGHDT, YYEEEE. The junction had 5 bases not matched to a gene; V was cut back by 5 bases and J by 3 bases. The CDR3: CASSSGTDYEQYF. Written as DNA, the CDR3 is TGTGCCAGCAGTTCCGGGACAGACTACGAGCAGTACTTC.

The J gene is TRBJ1-4, the V gene TRBV13; 10 positions match TRBD1. There are 14 residues in the CDR3. V shed 5 bases, J shed 6 bases, and the junction held 3 bases outside the gene matches. The germline V gene encodes CDR1 PRHDT and CDR2 FYEKMQ (reference sequence). The CDR3 DNA follows: TGTGCCAGCAGCCCCGGGACAGGGGATGAAAAACTGTTTTTT. Protein product: CASSPGTGDEKLFF. The whole variable domain, filled in from reference TRBV13 and TRBJ1-4, reads AAGVIQSPRHLIKEKRETATLKCYPIPRHDTVYWYQQGPGQDPQFLISFYEKMQSDKGSIPDRFSAQQFSDYHSELNMSSLELGDSALYFCASSPGTGDEKLFFGSGTQLSVL.

The genes are TRBV13 and TRBJ2-3; 7 nucleotides agree with TRBD1. Germline V CDR1 and CDR2: PRHDT, FYEKMQ (reference sequence). The CDR3 totals 15 residues. V was pared by 5 bases and J by 1 base, with 6 bases of the junction left unmatched. The CDR3 region is CASSLQQGGTDTQYF. The CDR3 DNA follows: TGTGCCAGCAGCCTACAGCAGGGGGGCACAGATACGCAGTATTTT.

V is TRBV7-6 and J is TRBJ2-7; D unresolved. The V gene's germline CDR1 is SGHVS and CDR2 FNYEAQ. CDR3 size: 14 residues. The germline V and J ends were trimmed by 8 bases and 3 bases, with 17 bases remaining between them. The CDR3 loop reads CASSTGPESYEQYF. In nucleotides, the CDR3 is TGTGCCAGCTCAACGGGTCCCGAGAGCTACGAGCAGTACTTC.

The V and J genes are TRBV25-1 and TRBJ2-3; 7 bases map to TRBD1. The ends lost 2 bases at V and 4 bases at J; junction bases unmatched: 12. The CDR3 covers 17 residues. CDR1 and CDR2 from the germline V gene are MGHDK and SYGVNS. CDR3 residues: CASSEPHPRDSSDTQYF. CDR3 bases: TGTGCCAGCAGTGAACCCCACCCCCGGGACAGCTCAGATACGCAGTATTTT.

The chain is built from TRBV6-5 and TRBJ2-7, with TRBD2 matching 10 bases. Germline loops: CDR1 MNHEY, CDR2 SVGAGI. Trimming cost V 7 bases and J 4 bases; bases outside gene matches: 7. CDR3 length: 14 residues. The CDR3 spells CASNSGGAGYEQYF. CDR3 nucleotide sequence: TGTGCCAGCAACAGCGGGGGGGCCGGGTACGAGCAGTACTTC.

The J gene is TRBJ1-5, the V gene TRBV2; D is perhaps TRBD1 (6 bases). The CDR3 has 17 residues. Germline CDR1 is SNHLY and CDR2 is FYNNEI. The germline V and J ends were trimmed by 5 bases and 4 bases, with 21 bases remaining between them. CDR3 sequence: CASSNGGGGRGNQPQHF. CDR3 coding DNA: TGTGCCAGCAGTAACGGGGGGGGTGGCAGGGGAAATCAGCCCCAGCATTTT.

The chain is built from TRBV7-6 and TRBJ2-1; 8 bases agree with TRBD2. Losses at the gene ends were 0 bases for V and 7 bases for J; bases not matched to a gene: 8. CDR3 size: 16 residues. Germline assignment: CDR1 SGHVS and CDR2 FNYEAQ. CDR3 DNA: TGTGCCAGCAGCTTAGCCGGGACTAGGACGTCGAATGAGCAGTTCTTC. This gives the protein CASSLAGTRTSNEQFF.

The chain combines TRBV7-9 with TRBJ1-4; D gene ambiguous. Germline CDR1 reads SEHNR; CDR2 reads FQNEAQ (reference sequence). The CDR3 consists of 13 residues. V was clipped by 2 bases and J by 7 bases, with 8 bases between them. The CDR3 region has the DNA TGTGCCAGCAGCTTATGGGCAGGTGAAAAACTGTTTTTT. This sequence encodes CASSLWAGEKLFF.

This chain joins TRBV6-5 and TRBJ1-2, with a tentative D call TRBD1 (6 bases). CDR1 and CDR2 from the germline V gene are MNHEY and SVGAGI. Trimming pared 4 bases from V and 0 bases from J, leaving 9 bases between. The CDR3 is 14 residues long. This CDR3 reads CASSWTVANYGYTF. The CDR3 bases are TGTGCCAGCAGTTGGACAGTCGCTAACTATGGCTACACCTTC.

This clone occurred once. The V and J genes are TRBV9 and TRBJ1-1; maybe TRBD1 (6 bases). V lost 4 bases to trimming and J lost 2 bases, with 15 bases between them. The germline V gene encodes CDR1 SGDLS and CDR2 YYNGEE. This CDR3 contains 15 residues. The CDR3 here is CASSFYRDNNTEAFF. The CDR3 region has the DNA TGTGCCAGCAGCTTCTACCGGGACAATAACACTGAAGCTTTCTTT.

The V gene is TRBV23-1, the J gene TRBJ1-1, with no clear D. TRBV23-1 is labeled an ORF, and its function is uncertain. Trimming shortened V by 3 bases and J by 0 bases, and 8 bases separated the two germline ends. The CDR3 sequence is 14 residues long. In nucleotides, the CDR3 is TGCGCCAGCAGTCACGAGGGATTGAACACTGAAGCTTTCTTT. Protein sequence: CASSHEGLNTEAFF.